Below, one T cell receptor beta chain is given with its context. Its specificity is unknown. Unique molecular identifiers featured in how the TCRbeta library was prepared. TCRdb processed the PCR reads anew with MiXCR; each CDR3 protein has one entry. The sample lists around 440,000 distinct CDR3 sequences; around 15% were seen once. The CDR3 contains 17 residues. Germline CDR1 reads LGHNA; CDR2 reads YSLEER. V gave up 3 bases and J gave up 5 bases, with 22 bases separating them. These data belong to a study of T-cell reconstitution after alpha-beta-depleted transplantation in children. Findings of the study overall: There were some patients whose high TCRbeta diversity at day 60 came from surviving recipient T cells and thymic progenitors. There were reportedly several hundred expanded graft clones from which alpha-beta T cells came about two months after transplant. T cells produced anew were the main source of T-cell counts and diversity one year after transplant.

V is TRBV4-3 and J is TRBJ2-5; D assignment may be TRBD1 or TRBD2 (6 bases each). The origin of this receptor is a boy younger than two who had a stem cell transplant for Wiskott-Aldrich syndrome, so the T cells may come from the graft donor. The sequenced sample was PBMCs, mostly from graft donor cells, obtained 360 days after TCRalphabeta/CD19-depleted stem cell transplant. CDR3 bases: TGCGCCAGCAGCCACGGGCAACCCCGGGGGCTGGGGGAGACCCAGTACTTC. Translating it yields CASSHGQPRGLGETQYF.